This T cell receptor beta chain originates from a study of blood T cell repertoires in COVID-19. Trimming took off 3 bases at V and 8 bases at J, with 16 bases between the two ends. The CDR3 spans 14 residues. Germline loops: CDR1 SGHTA, CDR2 FQGNSA. Per the original data handling: The assay estimated nucleated cells by amplifying reference gene primers. The method was immunoSEQ multiplex PCR; TCRdb's version includes in-frame clones alone and lacks a portion of them. V, J and clone size derive from that table, while D and trimming were established from the DNA sequence. The repertoire holds some 150,000 clones, around 87% seen once, with around 4.6% in the top ten.

The chain joins TRBV7-2 to TRBJ1-1; D unclear. The sequencing sample was made of peripheral blood. The TCR sequence derives from a woman aged 55-69 years with active or convalescent COVID-19. CDR3 protein: CASSFGRASPEAFF. In nucleotides, the CDR3 is TGTGCCAGCAGCTTCGGACGGGCTAGCCCCGAAGCTTTCTTT.